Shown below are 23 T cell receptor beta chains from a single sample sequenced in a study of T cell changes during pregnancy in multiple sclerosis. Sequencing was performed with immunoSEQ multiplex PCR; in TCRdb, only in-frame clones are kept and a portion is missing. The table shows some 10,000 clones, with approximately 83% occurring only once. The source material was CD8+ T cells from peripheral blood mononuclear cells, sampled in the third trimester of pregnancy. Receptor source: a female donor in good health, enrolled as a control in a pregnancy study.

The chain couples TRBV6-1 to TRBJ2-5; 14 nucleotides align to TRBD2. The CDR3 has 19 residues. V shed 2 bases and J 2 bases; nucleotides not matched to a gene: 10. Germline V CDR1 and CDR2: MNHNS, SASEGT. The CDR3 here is CASSERRLAGGVRQETQYF. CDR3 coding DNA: TGTGCCAGCAGTGAAAGGAGACTAGCGGGGGGGGTTCGTCAAGAGACCCAGTACTTC.

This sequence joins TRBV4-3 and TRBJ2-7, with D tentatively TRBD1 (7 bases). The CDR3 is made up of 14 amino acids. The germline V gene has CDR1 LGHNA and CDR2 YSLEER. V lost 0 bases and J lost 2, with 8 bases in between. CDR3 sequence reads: CASSQDRGAYEQYF. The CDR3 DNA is TGCGCCAGCAGCCAAGACAGGGGGGCCTACGAGCAGTACTTC.

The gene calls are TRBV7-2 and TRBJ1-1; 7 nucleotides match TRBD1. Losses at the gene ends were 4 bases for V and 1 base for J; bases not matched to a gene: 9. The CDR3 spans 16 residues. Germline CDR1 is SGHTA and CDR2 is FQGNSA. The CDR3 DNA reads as TGTGCCAGCAGCTACCCCCCGGACAGGCAGAACACTGAAGCTTTCTTT. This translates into CASSYPPDRQNTEAFF.

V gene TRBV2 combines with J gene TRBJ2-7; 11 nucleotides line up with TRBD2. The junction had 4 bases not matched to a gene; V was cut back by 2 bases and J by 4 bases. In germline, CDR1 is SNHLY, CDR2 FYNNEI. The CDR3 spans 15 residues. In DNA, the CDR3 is TGTGCCAGCAGTGAATACGGGACTAGCGGTTACGAGCAGTACTTC. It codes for CASSEYGTSGYEQYF.

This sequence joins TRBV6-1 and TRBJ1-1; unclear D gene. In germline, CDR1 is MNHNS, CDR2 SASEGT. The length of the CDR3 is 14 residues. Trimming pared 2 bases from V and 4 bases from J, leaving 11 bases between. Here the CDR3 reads CASSERLEGTEAFF. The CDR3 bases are TGTGCCAGCAGTGAACGACTTGAGGGCACTGAAGCTTTCTTT.

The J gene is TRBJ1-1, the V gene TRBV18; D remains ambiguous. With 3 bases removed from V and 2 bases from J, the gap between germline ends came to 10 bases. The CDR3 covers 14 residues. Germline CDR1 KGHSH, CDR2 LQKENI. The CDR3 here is CASSPLPGNTEAFF. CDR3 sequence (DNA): TGTGCCAGCTCACCCCTCCCGGGTAACACTGAAGCTTTCTTT.

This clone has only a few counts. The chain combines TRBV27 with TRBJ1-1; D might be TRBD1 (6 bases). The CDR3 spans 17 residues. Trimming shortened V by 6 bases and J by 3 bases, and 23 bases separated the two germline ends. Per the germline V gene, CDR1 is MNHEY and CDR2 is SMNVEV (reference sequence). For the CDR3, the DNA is TGTGCCAGCAGAACGACCACACAGGGAGTGTCGGACACTGAAGCTTTCTTT. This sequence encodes CASRTTTQGVSDTEAFF.

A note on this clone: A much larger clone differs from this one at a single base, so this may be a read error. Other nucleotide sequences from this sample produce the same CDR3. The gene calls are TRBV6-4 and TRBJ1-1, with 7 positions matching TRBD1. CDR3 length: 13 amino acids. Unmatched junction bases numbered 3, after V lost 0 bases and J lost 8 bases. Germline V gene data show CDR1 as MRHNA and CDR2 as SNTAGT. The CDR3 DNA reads TGTGCCAGCAGTGACTCGCCGGGACAGGAAGCTTTCTTT. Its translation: CASSDSPGQEAFF.

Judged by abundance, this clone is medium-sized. The CDR3 DNA follows: TGTGCCAGTAGTATTCCCGCGGCCATGAGGACTGAAGCTTTCTTT. This sequence encodes CASSIPAAMRTEAFF. The chain couples TRBV19 to TRBJ1-1, with D unclear. Germline lookup yields CDR1 LNHDA and CDR2 SQIVND (reference sequence). CDR3 length: 15 amino acids. Deletions cut 3 bases from V and 5 bases from J, with 16 bases between.

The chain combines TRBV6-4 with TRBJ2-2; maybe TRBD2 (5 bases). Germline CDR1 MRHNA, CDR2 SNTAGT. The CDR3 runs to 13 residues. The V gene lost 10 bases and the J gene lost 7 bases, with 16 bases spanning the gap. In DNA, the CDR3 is TGTGCCACCACTCCCGGGGTTATCGGGGAGCTGTTTTTT. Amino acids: CATTPGVIGELFF.

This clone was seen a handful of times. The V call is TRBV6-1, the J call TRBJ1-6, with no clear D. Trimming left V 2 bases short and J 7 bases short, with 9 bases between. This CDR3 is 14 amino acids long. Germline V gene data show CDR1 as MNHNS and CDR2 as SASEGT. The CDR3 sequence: CASSERVENSPLHF. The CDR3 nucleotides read TGTGCCAGCAGTGAACGGGTCGAAAATTCACCCCTCCACTTT.

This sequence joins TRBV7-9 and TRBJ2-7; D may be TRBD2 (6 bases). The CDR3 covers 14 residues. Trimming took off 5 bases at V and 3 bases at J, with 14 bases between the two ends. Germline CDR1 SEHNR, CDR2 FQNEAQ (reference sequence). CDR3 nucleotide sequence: TGTGCCAGCAGCCCTACCGGACTAAACTACGAGCAGTACTTC. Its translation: CASSPTGLNYEQYF.

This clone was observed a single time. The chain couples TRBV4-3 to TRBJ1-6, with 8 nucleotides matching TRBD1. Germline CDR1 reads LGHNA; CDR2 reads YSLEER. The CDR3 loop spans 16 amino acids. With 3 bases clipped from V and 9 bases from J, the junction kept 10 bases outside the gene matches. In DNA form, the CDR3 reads TGCGCCAGCAGCCAGGGAACTGGACAGGGCGGTTCACCCCTCCACTTT. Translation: CASSQGTGQGGSPLHF.

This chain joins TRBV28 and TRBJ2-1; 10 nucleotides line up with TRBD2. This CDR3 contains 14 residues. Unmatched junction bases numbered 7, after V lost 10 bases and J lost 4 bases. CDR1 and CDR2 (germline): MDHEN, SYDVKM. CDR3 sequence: CATTGLASYNEQFF. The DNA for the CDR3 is TGTGCCACCACGGGACTAGCGTCTTACAATGAGCAGTTCTTC.

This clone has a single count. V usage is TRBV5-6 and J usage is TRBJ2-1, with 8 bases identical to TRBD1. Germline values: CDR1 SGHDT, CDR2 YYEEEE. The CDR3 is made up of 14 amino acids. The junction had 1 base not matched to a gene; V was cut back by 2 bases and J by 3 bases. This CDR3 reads CASSFTGGYNEQFF. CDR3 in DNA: TGTGCCAGCAGCTTTACAGGGGGCTACAATGAGCAGTTCTTC.

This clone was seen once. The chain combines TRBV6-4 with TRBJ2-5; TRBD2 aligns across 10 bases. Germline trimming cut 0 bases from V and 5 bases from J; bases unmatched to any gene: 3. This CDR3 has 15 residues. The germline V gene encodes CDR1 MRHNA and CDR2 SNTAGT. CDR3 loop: CASSDSAGGPETQYF. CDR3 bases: TGTGCCAGCAGTGACTCAGCGGGAGGGCCTGAGACCCAGTACTTC.

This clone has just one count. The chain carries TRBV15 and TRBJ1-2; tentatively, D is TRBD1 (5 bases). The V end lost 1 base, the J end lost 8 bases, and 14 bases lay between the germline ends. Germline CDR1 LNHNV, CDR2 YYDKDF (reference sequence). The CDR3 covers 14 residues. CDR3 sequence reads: CATSRVPGDGGYTF. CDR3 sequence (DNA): TGTGCCACCAGCAGAGTCCCGGGGGATGGGGGCTACACCTTC.

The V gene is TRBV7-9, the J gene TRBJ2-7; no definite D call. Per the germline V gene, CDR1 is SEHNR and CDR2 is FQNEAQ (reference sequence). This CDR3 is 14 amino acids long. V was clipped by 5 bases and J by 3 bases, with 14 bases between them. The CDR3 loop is CASSPLGRGYEQYF. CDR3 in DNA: TGTGCCAGCAGCCCGCTAGGCAGAGGCTACGAGCAGTACTTC. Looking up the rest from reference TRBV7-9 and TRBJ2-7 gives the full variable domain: DTGVSQNPRHKITKRGQNVTFRCDPISEHNRLYWYRQTLGQGPEFLTYFQNEAQLEKSRLLSDRFSAERPKGSFSTLEIQRTEQGDSAMYLCASSPLGRGYEQYFGPGTRLTVT.

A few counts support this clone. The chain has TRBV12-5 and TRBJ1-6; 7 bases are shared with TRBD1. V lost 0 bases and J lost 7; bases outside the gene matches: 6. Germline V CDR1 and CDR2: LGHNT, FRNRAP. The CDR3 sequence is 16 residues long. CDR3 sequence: CASGLVPGQRNSPLHF. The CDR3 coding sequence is TGTGCTAGTGGTTTGGTTCCGGGACAGAGAAATTCACCCCTCCACTTT.

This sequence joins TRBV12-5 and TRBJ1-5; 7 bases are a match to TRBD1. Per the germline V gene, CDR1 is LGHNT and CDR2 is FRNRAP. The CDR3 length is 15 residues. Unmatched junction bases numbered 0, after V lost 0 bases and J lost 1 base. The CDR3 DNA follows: TGTGCTAGTGGTTTGGTACAGGGGAGCAATCAGCCCCAGCATTTT. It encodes CASGLVQGSNQPQHF.

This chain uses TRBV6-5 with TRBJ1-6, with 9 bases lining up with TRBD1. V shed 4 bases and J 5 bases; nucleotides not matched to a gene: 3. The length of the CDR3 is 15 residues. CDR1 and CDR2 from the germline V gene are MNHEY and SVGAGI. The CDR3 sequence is CASSLGDRDNSPLHF. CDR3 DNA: TGTGCCAGCAGTTTAGGGGACAGGGATAATTCACCCCTCCACTTT.

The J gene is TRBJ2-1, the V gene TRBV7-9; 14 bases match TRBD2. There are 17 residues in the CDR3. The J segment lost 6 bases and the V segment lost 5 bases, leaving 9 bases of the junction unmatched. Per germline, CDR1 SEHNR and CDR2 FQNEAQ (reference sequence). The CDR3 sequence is CASSARLAGGPGNEQFF. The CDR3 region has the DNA TGTGCCAGCAGCGCGAGACTAGCGGGAGGGCCGGGCAATGAGCAGTTCTTC. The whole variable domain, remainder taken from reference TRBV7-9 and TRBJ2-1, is DTGVSQNPRHKITKRGQNVTFRCDPISEHNRLYWYRQTLGQGPEFLTYFQNEAQLEKSRLLSDRFSAERPKGSFSTLEIQRTEQGDSAMYLCASSARLAGGPGNEQFFGPGTRLTVL.

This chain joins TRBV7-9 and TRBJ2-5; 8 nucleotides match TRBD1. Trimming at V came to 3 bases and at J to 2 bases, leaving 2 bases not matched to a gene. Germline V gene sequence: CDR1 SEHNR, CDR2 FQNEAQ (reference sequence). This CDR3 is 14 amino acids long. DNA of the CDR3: TGTGCCAGCAGCTTCGGACAGGGTCAAGAGACCCAGTACTTC. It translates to CASSFGQGQETQYF.